This T cell receptor beta chain stems from a study of T cells in Graves' hyperthyroidism and ophthalmopathy. Researchers amplified the TCR beta CDR3 regions from RNA transcripts. TCR CDR3 regions were first amplified by RT-PCR with HTBI primers. MiXCR, applied by TCRdb to the multiplex PCR reads, yields one record per CDR3 protein. The data hold approximately 360,000 distinct CDR3 sequences, with roughly 25% observed a single time. Study-level results: Blood held most thyroid clonotypes expanded above 0.001 frequency.

This clonotype was found a few times. The antigen remains undetermined. Patients counted as stable if ophthalmopathy did not develop within 18 months. Uncontrolled infection, other autoimmune disease, pregnancy or lactation led to exclusion. Diagnoses were established using clinical symptoms, serum thyroxine and TRAb, thyroid ultrasound and orbital computed tomography. Sequenced: blood. The TCR originated in a man in his fifties or sixties with Graves' hyperthyroidism.

The CDR3 reads CASSHPPGNEQYF. In DNA, the CDR3 is TGTGCCAGCAGCCATCCTCCGGGGAACGAGCAGTACTTC. This chain links TRBV4-2 with TRBJ2-7; tentatively, D is TRBD2 (5 bases). CDR3 size: 13 residues. Trimming cost V 3 bases and J 5 bases, with 11 bases left between them. The germline gives CDR1 LGHNA, CDR2 YNFKEQ.